Presented here are 5 T cell receptor beta chains from one specimen sequenced in a study of tumor-infiltrating lymphocytes in localized non-small cell lung cancer. Assay used: immunoSEQ multiplex PCR; TCRdb lists only in-frame clones, some missing. This sample has 10,000 to 15,000 clones, with approximately 90% found just once. Sequencing was done on a sample of lung tumor tissue. The receptors were gathered from a human donor with non-small cell lung cancer.

The V and J genes are TRBV6-5 and TRBJ1-1; possibly TRBD1 for D (6 bases). Deletions cut 4 bases from V and 4 bases from J, with 19 bases between. There are 16 residues in the CDR3. Per germline, CDR1 MNHEY and CDR2 SVGAGI. In DNA form, the CDR3 reads TGTGCCAGCAGTTTTTTCGGGGGGCAAATAGGCACTGAAGCTTTCTTT. It encodes CASSFFGGQIGTEAFF.

In DNA form, the CDR3 reads TGTGCCAGCAGTGCCTCGGACAGGGACACAGATACGCAGTATTTT. It codes for CASSASDRDTDTQYF. The rearrangement uses TRBV28 and TRBJ2-3; 8 bases are shared with TRBD1. V trimming: 5 bases; J trimming: 2 bases; junction bases outside the gene matches: 6. The germline gives CDR1 MDHEN, CDR2 SYDVKM. This CDR3 is 15 amino acids long.

J is TRBJ1-1 and V is TRBV6-1; D is perhaps TRBD1 (5 bases). This CDR3 comprises 12 residues. Germline V lookup: CDR1 MNHNS, CDR2 SASEGT. V was pared by 7 bases and J by 7 bases, with 13 bases between. Here the CDR3 reads CASIGGTSEAFF. DNA for the CDR3: TGTGCCAGCATCGGGGGTACAAGTGAAGCTTTCTTT.

The gene calls are TRBV5-8 and TRBJ2-1; 8 bases map to TRBD1. The CDR3 covers 15 residues. V was pared by 1 base and J by 3 bases, with 3 bases of the junction left unmatched. From germline, CDR1 is SGHTS and CDR2 YDEGEE. The CDR3 DNA follows: TGTGCCAGCAGCTTGCGAACAGGGGGCTACAATGAGCAGTTCTTC. As protein: CASSLRTGGYNEQFF.

This chain joins TRBV15 and TRBJ2-3; 15 bases are shared with TRBD2. This CDR3 contains 19 residues. Germline values: CDR1 LNHNV, CDR2 YYDKDF (reference sequence). V lost 3 bases, J lost 5 bases, and 12 bases stayed unmatched. The CDR3 nucleotides read TGTGCCACCAGCAGCGGTTTTTGGACTAGCGGGAGGGCCGAAGATACGCAGTATTTT. This translates into CATSSGFWTSGRAEDTQYF. Combining the CDR3 with reference TRBV15 and TRBJ2-3 gives the whole variable domain DAMVIQNPRYQVTQFGKPVTLSCSQTLNHNVMYWYQQKSSQAPKLLFHYYDKDFNNEADTPDNFQSRRPNTSFCFLDIRSPGLGDTAMYLCATSSGFWTSGRAEDTQYFGPGTRLTVL.